Listed below are T cell receptor beta chains from one sample, sequenced in a study of T cell responses to AZD1222 COVID-19 vaccine. Only in-frame clones appear in the TCRdb table, and some are missing; sequencing was by immunoSEQ multiplex PCR. This table holds around 99,000 clones, 70% to 90% found once. The sample consisted of peripheral blood, taken on day 0 of AZD1222 vaccination. These receptors were collected from an adult in good health. The CDR3 runs from the conserved cysteine through the conserved F or W. D genes are given only for firm matches. Only part of the rows carry a size: once, few, many, or a class if the clone is expanded.

d_gene: NA; v_gene: TRBV10-3; abundance: once; j_gene: TRBJ2-7; CDR3nt: TGTGCCATCGGAACAGGGAGCTCCTACGAGCAGTACTTC; CDR3aa: CAIGTGSSYEQYF
d_gene: NA; v_gene: TRBV7-2; abundance: NA; j_gene: TRBJ1-5; CDR3nt: TGTGCCAGCGTAGCCCCAGGGAGCAATCAGCCCCAGCATTTT; CDR3aa: CASVAPGSNQPQHF
d_gene: NA; v_gene: TRBV27; abundance: NA; j_gene: TRBJ1-1; CDR3nt: TGTGCCAGCAGTTTATACGGCAGGGGTGAAGCTTTCTTT; CDR3aa: CASSLYGRGEAFF
d_gene: TRBD2; v_gene: TRBV25-1; abundance: NA; j_gene: TRBJ2-1; CDR3nt: TGTGCCAGCAGCGTTAGCGGGGGGGCATATGAGCAGTTCTTC; CDR3aa: CASSVSGGAYEQFF
d_gene: NA; v_gene: TRBV3-1/TRBV3-2; abundance: NA; j_gene: TRBJ1-6; CDR3nt: TGTGCCAGCAGCCAAGAGCCCAATTCACCCCTCCACTTT; CDR3aa: CASSQEPNSPLHF
d_gene: NA; v_gene: TRBV19; abundance: NA; j_gene: TRBJ2-1; CDR3nt: TGTGCCACCGACCCTGGACTGCCGGACTACAATGAGCAGTTCTTC; CDR3aa: CATDPGLPDYNEQFF
d_gene: NA; v_gene: TRBV24-1; abundance: NA; j_gene: TRBJ2-1; CDR3nt: TGTGCCACCAGTACGCGGGGAGTGGGGTACAATGAGCAGTTCTTC; CDR3aa: CATSTRGVGYNEQFF
d_gene: NA; v_gene: TRBV18; abundance: once; j_gene: TRBJ1-2; CDR3nt: TGTGCCAGCTCACCACTCGGGGTTGAAAATGGCTACACCTTC; CDR3aa: CASSPLGVENGYTF
d_gene: NA; v_gene: TRBV5-1; abundance: NA; j_gene: TRBJ2-7; CDR3nt: TGCGCCAGCAGCTTGGCGGGGGTTTACGAGCAGTACTTC; CDR3aa: CASSLAGVYEQYF
d_gene: NA; v_gene: TRBV3-1/TRBV3-2; abundance: few; j_gene: TRBJ1-1; CDR3nt: TGTGCCAGCAGCCAATACAGGACTAACACTGAAGCTTTCTTT; CDR3aa: CASSQYRTNTEAFF
d_gene: NA; v_gene: TRBV28; abundance: NA; j_gene: TRBJ2-6; CDR3nt: TGTGCCAGCAGTTTGGGGAACTCTGGGGCCAACGTCCTGACTTTC; CDR3aa: CASSLGNSGANVLTF
d_gene: NA; v_gene: TRBV29-1; abundance: few; j_gene: TRBJ1-1; CDR3nt: TGCAGCGTCCAAAGAACGTCGAACACTGAAGCTTTCTTT; CDR3aa: CSVQRTSNTEAFF
d_gene: TRBD2; v_gene: TRBV5-4; abundance: NA; j_gene: TRBJ2-5; CDR3nt: TGTGCCAGCAGCCTACCAGGGACTAGTACGGAGACCCAGTACTTC; CDR3aa: CASSLPGTSTETQYF
d_gene: NA; v_gene: TRBV21-1; abundance: NA; j_gene: TRBJ2-7; CDR3nt: TGTGCCAGCAGCATTTGGACAGGGGGCGCGGGGGAGCAGTACTTC; CDR3aa: CASSIWTGGAGEQYF
d_gene: NA; v_gene: TRBV5-6; abundance: once; j_gene: TRBJ1-2; CDR3nt: TGTGCCAGCAGACAGGATGCAGCCACTTGGGGCTATGGCTACACCTTC; CDR3aa: CASRQDAATWGYGYTF
d_gene: NA; v_gene: TRBV5-4; abundance: NA; j_gene: TRBJ2-7; CDR3nt: TGTGCCAGCAGCCAGACGGATTCCTACGAGCAGTACTTC; CDR3aa: CASSQTDSYEQYF